These 10 T cell receptor beta chains share one sample of origin, sequenced in a study of blood T cell repertoires in COVID-19. Sequencing was performed with immunoSEQ multiplex PCR; in TCRdb, only in-frame clones are kept and a portion is missing. This table holds around 140,000 clones, approximately 91% found once. Sequencing was carried out using peripheral blood. The receptors stem from a man aged 70 or older with acute or convalescent COVID-19.

The V call is TRBV11-2, the J call TRBJ2-7; the match to TRBD2 covers 7 bases. Germline V CDR1 and CDR2: SGHAT, FQNNGV. With 8 bases clipped from V and 0 bases from J, the junction kept 10 bases outside the gene matches. The CDR3 has 15 residues. The CDR3 bases are TGTGCCAGCCTAAACACCAGCGGGGCCTCCTACGAGCAGTACTTC. It translates to CASLNTSGASYEQYF.

The rearrangement links TRBV13 to TRBJ2-3; no definite D call. Trimming left V 2 bases short and J 6 bases short, with 9 bases between. Germline-derived CDR1 and CDR2 are PRHDT and FYEKMQ (reference sequence). CDR3 length: 13 amino acids. The CDR3 DNA reads as TGTGCCAGCAGCTTACTAGTTCACGATACGCAGTATTTT. It encodes CASSLLVHDTQYF.

V gene TRBV10-3 combines with J gene TRBJ2-5; TRBD2 aligns across 8 bases. The CDR3 covers 14 residues. J was trimmed by 2 bases and V by 3 bases; bases with no gene match: 2. Germline V gene lookup returns CDR1 ENHRY and CDR2 SYGVKD. DNA for the CDR3: TGTGCCATCAGTGAATTAGCGGGACAAGAGACCCAGTACTTC. Residues: CAISELAGQETQYF.

This clone came up a few times. V usage is TRBV19 and J usage is TRBJ1-1; no clear D. This CDR3 spans 11 amino acids. V dropped 8 bases and J dropped 4 bases, with 8 bases sitting between them. From germline, CDR1 is LNHDA and CDR2 SQIVND (reference sequence). The CDR3 sequence is CASSLSTEAFF. CDR3 DNA sequence: TGTGCCAGTTCGTTGAGCACTGAAGCTTTCTTT.

The chain recombines TRBV18 with TRBJ2-7, with a tentative D call TRBD2 (6 bases). There are 15 residues in the CDR3. V shed 5 bases and J shed 3 bases, with 17 bases lying between them. Per germline, CDR1 KGHSH and CDR2 LQKENI. This CDR3 is CASSAETGGDYEQYF. CDR3 bases: TGTGCCAGCTCAGCCGAGACTGGCGGGGACTACGAGCAGTACTTC.

This clone was counted a single time. The chain couples TRBV6-5 to TRBJ1-4; D ambiguous. This CDR3 comprises 15 residues. Germline V lookup: CDR1 MNHEY, CDR2 SVGAGI. Trimming left V 1 base short and J 7 bases short, with 13 bases between. The CDR3 loop reads CASSYYIGVSEKLFF. DNA for the CDR3: TGTGCCAGCAGTTACTATATTGGAGTATCTGAAAAACTGTTTTTT.

The gene calls are TRBV6-2 or TRBV6-3 and TRBJ2-3; D gene uncertain. This CDR3 comprises 11 residues. Trimming pared 2 bases from V and 6 bases from J, leaving 3 bases between. Per the germline V gene, CDR1 is MNHEY and CDR2 is SVGEGT. In nucleotides, the CDR3 is TGTGCCAGCAGTTACCCTGATACGCAGTATTTT. Residues: CASSYPDTQYF.

The genes are TRBV2 and TRBJ1-1; D may be TRBD1 (5 bases). Germline V lookup: CDR1 SNHLY, CDR2 FYNNEI. V lost 2 bases and J 4 bases, leaving 11 bases between the germline ends. This CDR3 has 14 amino acids. CDR3 sequence (DNA): TGTGCCAGCAGTGAATTCAGGGCTGGCACTGAAGCTTTCTTT. This encodes CASSEFRAGTEAFF. Full variable domain (outside the CDR3, taken from reference TRBV2 and TRBJ1-1): EPEVTQTPSHQVTQMGQEVILRCVPISNHLYFYWYRQILGQKVEFLVSFYNNEISEKSEIFDDQFSVERPDGSNFTLKIRSTKLEDSAMYFCASSEFRAGTEAFFGQGTRLTVV.

The rearrangement links TRBV29-1 to TRBJ1-6; possible D gene TRBD1, 5 bases. Germline V CDR1 and CDR2: SQVTM, ANQGSEA. The CDR3 has 13 residues. Trimming stripped 5 bases from V and 8 bases from J, with 13 bases between. CDR3 nucleotide sequence: TGCAGCGTTTCCGGGACGGGGGATTCACCCCTCCACTTT. It is translated as CSVSGTGDSPLHF.

This clone was observed a few times. The chain employs TRBV7-2 and TRBJ2-7, with D tentatively TRBD2 (6 bases). CDR3 size: 15 residues. V was clipped by 6 bases and J by 2 bases, with 17 bases between them. Germline V gene data show CDR1 as SGHTA and CDR2 as FQGNSA. The DNA for the CDR3 is TGTGCCAGCAGTCCTGGAGGGCCAGGGCCCTACGAGCAGTACTTC. Protein product: CASSPGGPGPYEQYF.